This entry lists 24 T cell receptor beta chains sequenced from one sample in a study of T cells in Graves' hyperthyroidism and ophthalmopathy. Researchers took RNA transcripts and amplified the TCR beta CDR3 regions from them. HTBI primers were used for first-round RT-PCR of the TCR CDR3. Each CDR3 protein gets one entry after TCRdb re-called the multiplex PCR reads with MiXCR. This table holds some 270,000 distinct CDR3 sequences, roughly 13% found once. Sample: blood. Source of these receptors: a woman in her 30s with Graves' hyperthyroidism that later progressed to Graves' ophthalmopathy.

As to this clonotype: This may come from a read error, since a much larger clone is one base off. The chain is built from TRBV6-2 or TRBV6-3 and TRBJ1-5; D is uncertain. The germline V and J ends were trimmed by 3 bases and 7 bases, with 10 bases remaining between them. Germline assignment: CDR1 MNHEY and CDR2 SVGEGT. The CDR3 runs to 13 residues. This CDR3 is CASSYLGEQPQHF. Written as DNA, the CDR3 is TGTGCCAGCAGTTATTTGGGAGAGCAGCCCCAGCATTTT.

This clonotype came up many times. The chain is built from TRBV3-1 and TRBJ2-5; 10 bases line up with TRBD2. The length of the CDR3 is 19 residues. J gave up 0 bases and V 1 base, and 11 bases lay outside the gene matches. The germline V gene encodes CDR1 LGHDT and CDR2 YNNKEL (reference sequence). The CDR3 reads CASSQVSGLAVTYQETQYF. CDR3 bases: TGTGCCAGCAGCCAAGTATCAGGACTAGCGGTTACGTACCAAGAGACCCAGTACTTC.

This clonotype occurred many times. V and J are TRBV27 and TRBJ2-6; D is ambiguous. The CDR3 sequence is 13 residues long. V was cut by 3 bases and J by 2 bases, with 2 bases left in between. CDR1 and CDR2 (germline): MNHEY, SMNVEV (reference sequence). CDR3 in DNA: TGTGCCAGCAGTTTCGCTGGGGCCAACGTCCTGACTTTC. Translating gives CASSFAGANVLTF.

This chain connects TRBV6-2 or TRBV6-3 to TRBJ2-2; 11 bases align to TRBD1. V trimming: 6 bases; J trimming: 6 bases; junction bases outside the gene matches: 3. Germline V gene data show CDR1 as MNHEY and CDR2 as SVGEGT. This CDR3 is built from 14 residues. The CDR3 is CASRRDRGAGELFF. The CDR3 DNA follows: TGTGCCAGCAGACGGGACAGGGGGGCCGGGGAGCTGTTTTTT.

This clonotype was seen many times. This chain connects TRBV27 to TRBJ2-5, with TRBD2 matching over 12 bases. This CDR3 region has 14 residues. After removal of 6 bases from V and 5 bases from J, the junction contained 4 bases not matched to a gene. Germline V CDR1 and CDR2: MNHEY, SMNVEV (reference sequence). The CDR3 region is CASRTSGRRETQYF. CDR3 sequence (DNA): TGTGCCAGCAGAACTAGCGGGAGGCGGGAGACCCAGTACTTC.

This clonotype was recorded at least ten times. V is TRBV28 and J is TRBJ1-2; D is perhaps TRBD1 (5 bases). V dropped 6 bases and J dropped 7 bases, with 12 bases sitting between them. The CDR3 runs to 12 residues. Germline V lookup: CDR1 MDHEN, CDR2 SYDVKM. The CDR3 protein is CASREFGAGYTF. The CDR3 DNA reads as TGTGCCAGCAGGGAGTTCGGGGCTGGCTACACCTTC.

At least ten counts were recorded for this clonotype. The chain combines TRBV28 with TRBJ1-5; perhaps TRBD1 as D (6 bases). Germline CDR1 reads MDHEN; CDR2 reads SYDVKM. The CDR3 has 14 residues. Trimming shortened V by 6 bases and J by 3 bases, and 12 bases separated the two germline ends. CDR3 DNA: TGTGCCAGCAGCCGAAGGGGGATCAATCAGCCCCAGCATTTT. It codes for CASSRRGINQPQHF. Supplemented by reference TRBV28 and TRBJ1-5, the full variable domain reads DVKVTQSSRYLVKRTGEKVFLECVQDMDHENMFWYRQDPGLGLRLIYFSYDVKMKEKGDIPEGYSVSREKKERFSLILESASTNQTSMYLCASSRRGINQPQHFGDGTRLSIL.

As regards this clonotype: A much larger clone sits a single nucleotide away, making a read error possible. The V gene is TRBV6-1, the J gene TRBJ2-6; possibly TRBD1 or TRBD2 for D (5 bases each). CDR1 MNHNS and CDR2 SASEGT come from the germline V gene. V lost 7 bases to trimming and J lost 0 bases, with 16 bases between them. The CDR3 extends over 17 amino acids. The CDR3 DNA follows: TGTGCCAGCAAACCCGGGGCAGGGCTCTCTGGGGCCAACGTCCTGACTTTC. This gives the protein CASKPGAGLSGANVLTF.

The V gene is TRBV5-1, the J gene TRBJ2-5, with D hard to call. CDR3 length: 13 amino acids. Per the germline V gene, CDR1 is SGHRS and CDR2 is YFSETQ. The V end was cut by 4 bases, the J end by 2 bases, with 9 bases between. CDR3 amino acids: CASSGLPQETQYF. The CDR3 DNA reads as TGCGCCAGCAGCGGCCTGCCTCAAGAGACCCAGTACTTC.

This clonotype has at least ten counts. The CDR3 bases are TGTGCCAGCAGCTCCCGAGTGGGAGTGGGCAATGAGCAGTTCTTC. This sequence encodes CASSSRVGVGNEQFF. V and J are TRBV7-9 and TRBJ2-1, with D perhaps matching TRBD2 (5 bases). Germline V gives CDR1 SEHNR, CDR2 FQNEAQ (reference sequence). V shed 4 bases and J shed 6 bases, with 16 bases lying between them. This CDR3 has 15 residues. Filled out from reference TRBV7-9 and TRBJ2-1, the complete variable domain reads DTGVSQNPRHKITKRGQNVTFRCDPISEHNRLYWYRQTLGQGPEFLTYFQNEAQLEKSRLLSDRFSAERPKGSFSTLEIQRTEQGDSAMYLCASSSRVGVGNEQFFGPGTRLTVL.

V gene TRBV5-5 combines with J gene TRBJ1-1; 7 positions agree with TRBD1. Germline V lookup: CDR1 SGHKS, CDR2 YYEKEE (reference sequence). Trimming at V came to 0 bases and at J to 3 bases, leaving 5 bases not matched to a gene. The CDR3 consists of 15 residues. The CDR3 spells CASSLAAGQHTEAFF. CDR3 coding DNA: TGTGCCAGCAGCTTGGCCGCGGGACAGCACACTGAAGCTTTCTTT.

Ten or more counts support this clonotype. The chain links TRBV19 to TRBJ1-2; no reliable D call. The CDR3 consists of 15 residues. Germline lookup yields CDR1 LNHDA and CDR2 SQIVND (reference sequence). Trimming stripped 6 bases from V and 4 bases from J, with 18 bases between. The CDR3 spells CASSSTGFLAYGYTF. The CDR3 DNA is TGTGCCAGTAGCTCAACGGGCTTCCTGGCCTATGGCTACACCTTC.

The chain uses TRBV28 and TRBJ2-1, with TRBD1 identical over 7 bases. CDR3 size: 15 residues. Germline CDR1 is MDHEN and CDR2 is SYDVKM. The junction had 5 bases not matched to a gene; V was cut back by 5 bases and J by 1 base. The CDR3 reads CASSTPGQSYNEQFF. CDR3 nucleotides: TGTGCCAGCAGTACGCCGGGACAGTCCTACAATGAGCAGTTCTTC.

This clonotype was found a few times. V gene TRBV6-2 or TRBV6-3 combines with J gene TRBJ2-7; a weak D match, TRBD2 (6 bases). Trimming left V 2 bases short and J 7 bases short, with 12 bases between. This CDR3 has 13 residues. Looked up from germline, CDR1 is MNHEY and CDR2 is SVGEGT. Here the CDR3 reads CASSYAPGREQYF. In DNA, the CDR3 is TGTGCCAGCAGTTACGCCCCAGGGAGGGAGCAGTACTTC.

J is TRBJ2-3 and V is TRBV12-3 or TRBV12-4, with D perhaps TRBD2 (5 bases). CDR3 length: 15 amino acids. V was clipped by 6 bases and J by 0 bases, with 13 bases between them. CDR3 coding DNA: TGTGCCAGCAGGCGGACTGTTCCTAGCACAGATACGCAGTATTTT. Its translation: CASRRTVPSTDTQYF.

This clonotype was recorded only once. This CDR3 reads CAISELTLGRNEQFF. In DNA form, the CDR3 reads TGTGCCATCAGTGAGTTGACACTAGGTCGGAATGAGCAGTTCTTC. V gene TRBV10-3 combines with J gene TRBJ2-1, with D perhaps matching TRBD2 (5 bases). The germline V gene encodes CDR1 ENHRY and CDR2 SYGVKD. This CDR3 contains 15 residues. V lost 1 base, J lost 7 bases, and 14 bases lay in between.

This clonotype showed up many times. The V gene is TRBV5-1, the J gene TRBJ2-7; possible D gene TRBD2, 6 bases. CDR1 and CDR2 from the germline V gene are SGHRS and YFSETQ. Trimming removed 6 bases at V and 2 bases at J, with 18 bases between. The CDR3 extends over 15 amino acids. CDR3 DNA sequence: TGCGCCAGCAACGACGGGGGAGGCCTAACCTACGAGCAGTACTTC. This gives the protein CASNDGGGLTYEQYF.

This clonotype was counted ten times or more. As DNA, the CDR3 is TGTGCCAGCAGCTTATCCGCCGACTACGAGCAGTACTTC. Translated, it gives CASSLSADYEQYF. The rearrangement links TRBV7-2 to TRBJ2-7; no reliable D call. CDR1 is SGHTA and CDR2 is FQGNSA in the germline V gene. The CDR3 totals 13 residues. Trimming left V 2 bases short and J 3 bases short, with 8 bases between.

This clonotype was found a few times. The chain carries TRBV6-1 and TRBJ2-1, with TRBD2 matching over 13 bases. Trimming cost V 7 bases and J 0 bases; bases outside gene matches: 6. The CDR3 sequence is 17 residues long. The germline CDR1 and CDR2 sequences are MNHNS and SASEGT. The CDR3 bases are TGTGCCAGCACCGGGACTAGCGGGACTACCTCCTACAATGAGCAGTTCTTC. This encodes CASTGTSGTTSYNEQFF.

This clonotype has a handful of counts. Just one base apart from a much larger clone, this may be a read error. This rearrangement joins TRBV6-2 or TRBV6-3 to TRBJ1-1, with 11 positions matching TRBD1. The CDR3 totals 15 residues. The trim removed 4 bases at V and 4 bases at J, leaving 5 bases unmatched. CDR1 and CDR2 (germline): MNHEY, SVGEGT. The CDR3: CASSWGQGVSTEAFF. DNA for the CDR3: TGTGCCAGCAGTTGGGGACAGGGGGTGAGCACTGAAGCTTTCTTT.

The chain couples TRBV11-2 to TRBJ1-1; tentatively, D is TRBD1 (5 bases). The V and J ends lost 3 bases and 7 bases respectively, with 15 bases between them. The CDR3 totals 14 residues. Germline CDR1 SGHAT, CDR2 FQNNGV. The CDR3 DNA sequence: TGTGCCAGCAGCTTGGCTAGCGGGGGGGGTGAAGCTTTCTTT. It codes for CASSLASGGGEAFF.

This clonotype was detected once. The chain carries TRBV5-1 and TRBJ2-3; 13 bases agree with TRBD2. CDR1 is SGHRS and CDR2 is YFSETQ in the germline V gene. Unmatched junction bases numbered 3, after V lost 0 bases and J lost 2 bases. The CDR3 length is 17 residues. DNA of the CDR3: TGCGCCAGCAGCTTGGGACTAGCGGGGGGCGCCACAGATACGCAGTATTTT. Protein sequence: CASSLGLAGGATDTQYF.

This clonotype was counted ten times or more. The genes are TRBV12-3 or TRBV12-4 and TRBJ1-1; D might be TRBD1 (5 bases). Trimming cost V 6 bases and J 5 bases, with 16 bases left between them. The CDR3 runs to 14 residues. CDR3 residues: CASRLGGDWTEAFF. CDR3 coding DNA: TGTGCCAGCAGGCTCGGGGGGGATTGGACTGAAGCTTTCTTT.

The chain joins TRBV29-1 to TRBJ2-2, with TRBD2 identical over 8 bases. The germline gives CDR1 SQVTM, CDR2 ANQGSEA. The CDR3 totals 15 residues. The trim removed 4 bases at V and 1 base at J, leaving 5 bases unmatched. DNA of the CDR3: TGCAGCGTTGCCCGCCGGGAGGGGAACACCGGGGAGCTGTTTTTT. This sequence encodes CSVARREGNTGELFF.